The rows below give T cell receptor beta chains drawn from one sample of a study of PD-1 blockade in classical Hodgkin lymphoma. Libraries were prepared by immunoSEQ multiplex PCR; TCRdb keeps only in-frame clonotypes and omits some of them. Here the sample spans about 40,000 clones, less than 80% being singletons. This specimen was peripheral blood mononuclear cells (PBMCs), taken at baseline. These receptors were collected from a human donor with classical Hodgkin lymphoma. CDR3s include the opening cysteine and the closing phenylalanine or tryptophan. D genes are given only for firm matches. Size is omitted from some rows. Given values are once, few, many or a class for expanded clones.

size: few; D: TRBD2; J: TRBJ2-1; V: TRBV7-8; DNA: TGTGCCAGCAGCCCACCCCTAGCGGGAGGGTTCAATGAGCAGTTCTTC; CDR3: CASSPPLAGGFNEQFF
size: few; D: NA; J: TRBJ2-3; V: TRBV2; DNA: TGTGCCAGCAGGGTACAGGGCCTCCCAGATACGCAGTATTTT; CDR3: CASRVQGLPDTQYF
size: NA; D: NA; J: TRBJ2-3; V: TRBV30; DNA: TGTGCCTGGAGTGCCCTTAACCGGGCAGATACGCAGTATTTT; CDR3: CAWSALNRADTQYF
size: NA; D: NA; J: TRBJ2-5; V: TRBV25-1; DNA: TGTGCCAGCAGTGAGGGGAGAGCCCGCCAAGAGACCCAGTACTTC; CDR3: CASSEGRARQETQYF
size: NA; D: TRBD1; J: TRBJ2-2; V: TRBV19; DNA: TGTGCCAGTAGTACCGGGGGGACAGGGACCGGGGAGCTGTTTTTT; CDR3: CASSTGGTGTGELFF
size: NA; D: TRBD1; J: TRBJ1-5; V: TRBV18; DNA: TGTGCCAGCTCACCATCGAGGACAGGGTACCATCAGCCCCAGCATTTT; CDR3: CASSPSRTGYHQPQHF
size: NA; D: TRBD1; J: TRBJ2-3; V: TRBV28; DNA: TGTGCCAGCAGTCCGGGTGACAGGGGCTCAGATACGCAGTATTTT; CDR3: CASSPGDRGSDTQYF
size: NA; D: NA; J: TRBJ2-7; V: TRBV13; DNA: TGTGCCAGCAGCTTTAACAGGGTCGTCTACGAGCAGTACTTC; CDR3: CASSFNRVVYEQYF
size: NA; D: NA; J: TRBJ2-1; V: TRBV5-1; DNA: TGCGCCAGCAGCTTGGATGTGGGAGACTACAATGAGCAGTTCTTC; CDR3: CASSLDVGDYNEQFF
size: NA; D: NA; J: TRBJ2-7; V: TRBV10-3; DNA: TGTGCCATAGGCGGGTCAGGGACCTACGAGCAGTACTTC; CDR3: CAIGGSGTYEQYF
size: once; D: NA; J: TRBJ1-1; V: TRBV6-5; DNA: TGTGCCAGCAGTTATAGGGCAACGGGGAACACTGAAGCTTTCTTT; CDR3: CASSYRATGNTEAFF
size: NA; D: TRBD2; J: TRBJ2-7; V: TRBV7-9; DNA: TGTGCCAGCAGCTTAGCGGGAGGGGCCTACGAGCAGTACTTC; CDR3: CASSLAGGAYEQYF
size: NA; D: NA; J: TRBJ2-3; V: TRBV11-3; DNA: TGTGCCAGCAGCTTAGACTCAGATACGCAGTATTTT; CDR3: CASSLDSDTQYF
size: few; D: NA; J: TRBJ2-1; V: TRBV25-1; DNA: TGTGCCAGCAGTGATTACAATGAGCAGTTCTTC; CDR3: CASSDYNEQFF
size: NA; D: NA; J: TRBJ2-4; V: TRBV27; DNA: TGTGCCAGCAGTTTATCTAGCCCCTCGAGGCTAGCCAAAAACATTCAGTACTTC; CDR3: CASSLSSPSRLAKNIQYF
size: NA; D: TRBD2; J: TRBJ2-1; V: TRBV15; DNA: TGTGCCACCAGCCCCCAGGGACTAGTTAATGAGCAGTTCTTC; CDR3: CATSPQGLVNEQFF
size: NA; D: NA; J: TRBJ2-1; V: TRBV5-1; DNA: TGCGCCAGCAGCTTGGAGGGCCGTACTACGTCCGGTGAGCAGTTCTTC; CDR3: CASSLEGRTTSGEQFF
size: NA; D: NA; J: TRBJ1-1; V: TRBV19; DNA: TGTGCCAGTAGCACCTCCAGGGCGAACACTGAAGCTTTCTTT; CDR3: CASSTSRANTEAFF
size: NA; D: TRBD2; J: TRBJ2-7; V: TRBV6-5; DNA: TGTGCCAGCAGTATAGCGGGAAATTACGAGCAGTACTTC; CDR3: CASSIAGNYEQYF
size: NA; D: TRBD1; J: TRBJ1-1; V: TRBV13; DNA: TGTGCCAGCAGAGCACAGGGGGCCGGGACTGAAGCTTTCTTT; CDR3: CASRAQGAGTEAFF
size: NA; D: NA; J: TRBJ1-2; V: TRBV6-5; DNA: TGTGCCACCCACCGTAAGGGAAATCACTATGGCTACACCTTC; CDR3: CATHRKGNHYGYTF
size: NA; D: NA; J: TRBJ1-4; V: TRBV7-2; DNA: TGTGCCAGCAGCTTAGTGTGGGGGCCGGGAGAAAAACTGTTTTTT; CDR3: CASSLVWGPGEKLFF
size: NA; D: NA; J: TRBJ2-5; V: TRBV18; DNA: TGTGCCAGCTCACCCCCGACCCAGTACTTC; CDR3: CASSPPTQYF
size: NA; D: TRBD1; J: TRBJ1-4; V: TRBV18; DNA: TGTGCCAGCTCACAAAACGAAAATACTCCGGGACAGTCAACTAATGAAAAACTGTTTTTT; CDR3: CASSQNENTPGQSTNEKLFF
size: NA; D: NA; J: TRBJ1-3; V: TRBV27; DNA: TGTGCCAGCAGTACAAACCCAGGGTTTGGAAACACCATATATTTT; CDR3: CASSTNPGFGNTIYF
size: once; D: TRBD2; J: TRBJ2-1; V: TRBV5-4; DNA: TGTGCCAGCAGCTTGGGGGGGACTAGCGGGAGGGCCAGGAATGAGCAGTTCTTC; CDR3: CASSLGGTSGRARNEQFF
size: NA; D: TRBD1; J: TRBJ2-7; V: TRBV4-3; DNA: TGCGCCAGCAGCCGATACCGGGACAGGACCTACGAGCAGTACTTC; CDR3: CASSRYRDRTYEQYF
size: NA; D: TRBD1; J: TRBJ2-2; V: TRBV5-1; DNA: TGCGCCAGCGGGACAGGTGGCACCGGGGAGCTGTTTTTT; CDR3: CASGTGGTGELFF
size: NA; D: TRBD1; J: TRBJ2-2; V: TRBV6-5; DNA: TGTGCCAGCGGGACAGGGAACACCGGGGAGCTGTTTTTT; CDR3: CASGTGNTGELFF
size: NA; D: NA; J: TRBJ2-3; V: TRBV5-1; DNA: TGCGCCAGCAGCGTGGACAGCACAGATACGCAGTATTTT; CDR3: CASSVDSTDTQYF
size: NA; D: NA; J: TRBJ2-7; V: TRBV6-5; DNA: TGTGCCAGCAGAACAGAGTTCTCCTACGAGCAGTACTTC; CDR3: CASRTEFSYEQYF
size: NA; D: NA; J: TRBJ2-5; V: TRBV20-1; DNA: TGCAGTGTTTCTGGGCTGGAGACCCAGTACTTC; CDR3: CSVSGLETQYF
size: NA; D: NA; J: TRBJ2-2; V: TRBV6-5; DNA: TGTGCCAGCAGTGCGGATACCGGGGAGCTGTTTTTT; CDR3: CASSADTGELFF
size: NA; D: NA; J: TRBJ2-7; V: TRBV18; DNA: TGTGCCAGCTCACCGTTAGGGCCGCCTACCTACGAGCAGTACTTC; CDR3: CASSPLGPPTYEQYF
size: NA; D: NA; J: TRBJ2-7; V: TRBV6-5; DNA: TGTGCCAGCAGTCTAGAACGGGGTCCACTAAACGAGCAGTACTTC; CDR3: CASSLERGPLNEQYF
size: NA; D: TRBD1; J: TRBJ2-5; V: TRBV5-5; DNA: TGTGCCAGCAGGAAGACAGGGGTGGAGACCCAGTACTTC; CDR3: CASRKTGVETQYF
size: few; D: TRBD2; J: TRBJ2-1; V: TRBV25-1; DNA: TGTGCCAGCAGTGAATTGAGTATAGCGGGAGTGTATGAGCAGTTCTTC; CDR3: CASSELSIAGVYEQFF
size: NA; D: NA; J: TRBJ2-2; V: TRBV6-6; DNA: TGTGCCAGCAGTTACATAAACACCGGGGAGCTGTTTTTT; CDR3: CASSYINTGELFF
size: NA; D: NA; J: TRBJ2-1; V: TRBV5-6; DNA: TGTGCCAGCAGCTCCCAGGTAAGCTCCTACAATGAGCAGTTCTTC; CDR3: CASSSQVSSYNEQFF
size: NA; D: TRBD2; J: TRBJ2-7; V: TRBV9; DNA: TGTGCCAGCAGCGTAGGCCTAGCGGGAGTCTCCGAGCAGTACTTC; CDR3: CASSVGLAGVSEQYF
size: NA; D: TRBD1; J: TRBJ2-7; V: TRBV10-3; DNA: TGTGCCATCAGTGATCCGGGACAGGCGGGGTACGAGCAGTACTTC; CDR3: CAISDPGQAGYEQYF
size: medium-sized; D: NA; J: TRBJ2-6; V: TRBV5-1; DNA: TGCGCCAGCAGCCCGGGTACCTCTGGGGCCAACGTCCTGACTTTC; CDR3: CASSPGTSGANVLTF
size: NA; D: TRBD2; J: TRBJ2-3; V: TRBV6-1; DNA: TGTGCCAGCACTCTAGCGGTTTCCACAGATACGCAGTATTTT; CDR3: CASTLAVSTDTQYF